The 32 T cell receptor beta chains below were found in one sample sequenced in a study of cytomegalovirus exposure and HLA in healthy donors. Data came from immunoSEQ multiplex PCR; TCRdb stores just in-frame clones and leaves some out. The profile shows some 140,000 clones, 82% of them singletons. Sample: PBMCs. The receptors come from a man aged 30-40 years in good health and CMV-seropositive.

V is TRBV7-8 and J is TRBJ1-4, with TRBD1 matching over 10 bases. Germline-derived CDR1 and CDR2 are SGHVS and FQNEAQ. This CDR3 region has 15 residues. Trimming at V came to 5 bases and at J to 7 bases, leaving 7 bases not matched to a gene. The CDR3 region has the DNA TGTGCCAGCAGCGACCGGGACAGGGGTGCTGAAAAACTGTTTTTT. Protein sequence: CASSDRDRGAEKLFF.

The V gene is TRBV11-2, the J gene TRBJ1-5, with D tentatively TRBD1 (5 bases). Germline CDR1 is SGHAT and CDR2 is FQNNGV. Trimming took off 1 base at V and 2 bases at J, with 9 bases between the two ends. There are 15 residues in the CDR3. The CDR3 coding sequence is TGTGCCAGCAGCTTAGGGACACAGGGCAATCAGCCCCAGCATTTT. Its protein product is CASSLGTQGNQPQHF.

V and J are TRBV30 and TRBJ2-1, with 8 positions matching TRBD1. V was pared by 0 bases and J by 7 bases, with 8 bases of the junction left unmatched. Germline V gene lookup returns CDR1 GTSNPN and CDR2 SVGIG (reference sequence). The CDR3 loop spans 15 amino acids. The CDR3 here is CAWSVGTGGWNEQFF. CDR3 sequence (DNA): TGTGCCTGGAGTGTCGGGACAGGAGGATGGAATGAGCAGTTCTTC.

The V and J genes are TRBV29-1 and TRBJ1-1; 7 nucleotides match TRBD1. The junction had 10 bases not matched to a gene; V was cut back by 5 bases and J by 4 bases. Germline values: CDR1 SQVTM, CDR2 ANQGSEA. CDR3 length: 14 amino acids. In DNA, the CDR3 is TGCAGCGTTCGATTGACAGGGCGGGGCACTGAAGCTTTCTTT. Protein sequence: CSVRLTGRGTEAFF.

This clone occurred a few times. The chain links TRBV23-1 to TRBJ1-1, with D perhaps matching TRBD1 (6 bases). TRBV23-1 is assigned to the ORF class and has an uncertain function. Trimming pared 10 bases from V and 1 base from J, leaving 13 bases between. The length of the CDR3 is 13 residues. CDR3 DNA sequence: TGCGCCATCAGACAGGACCCGAACACTGAAGCTTTCTTT. Translation gives CAIRQDPNTEAFF.

V is TRBV4-2 and J is TRBJ2-7; the match to TRBD1 covers 11 bases. Germline V gives CDR1 LGHNA, CDR2 YNFKEQ. The CDR3 covers 15 residues. V lost 1 base, J lost 7 bases, and 6 bases stayed unmatched. The CDR3 reads CASSQVGQGAGEQYF. The CDR3 DNA reads as TGTGCCAGCAGCCAAGTCGGACAGGGGGCAGGGGAGCAGTACTTC.

V is TRBV2 and J is TRBJ2-2; D unresolved. Trimming took off 3 bases at V and 5 bases at J, with 10 bases between the two ends. Per the germline V gene, CDR1 is SNHLY and CDR2 is FYNNEI. This CDR3 spans 14 amino acids. The CDR3 coding sequence is TGTGCCAGCAGTGAGGTAGTGAAGACCGGGGAGCTGTTTTTT. The encoded protein is CASSEVVKTGELFF. Together with reference TRBV2 and TRBJ2-2, the CDR3 gives the full variable domain: EPEVTQTPSHQVTQMGQEVILRCVPISNHLYFYWYRQILGQKVEFLVSFYNNEISEKSEIFDDQFSVERPDGSNFTLKIRSTKLEDSAMYFCASSEVVKTGELFFGEGSRLTVL.

In nucleotides, the CDR3 is TGTGCCAGCAGCTTCAGGGGCCGGACAGATACGCAGTATTTT. This sequence encodes CASSFRGRTDTQYF. The V and J genes are TRBV5-8 and TRBJ2-3; D possibly corresponds to TRBD1 (6 bases). CDR3 length equals 14 residues. Germline V lookup: CDR1 SGHTS, CDR2 YDEGEE. Between the trimmed V and J ends, which lost 2 bases and 3 bases, there was a span of 10 bases. Filled out from reference TRBV5-8 and TRBJ2-3, the complete variable domain reads EAGVTQSPTHLIKTRGQQATLRCSPISGHTSVYWYQQALGLGLQFLLWYDEGEERNRGNFPPRFSGRQFPNYSSELNVNALELEDSALYLCASSFRGRTDTQYFGPGTRLTVL.

V and J are TRBV6-6 and TRBJ2-7; 7 bases align to TRBD2. V trimming: 7 bases; J trimming: 1 base; junction bases outside the gene matches: 4. This CDR3 spans 13 amino acids. The germline gives CDR1 MNHNY, CDR2 SVGAGI (reference sequence). CDR3 residues: CASTPSGSYEQYF. DNA for the CDR3: TGTGCCAGCACCCCTAGCGGTTCCTACGAGCAGTACTTC.

This clone was detected a few times. This rearrangement joins TRBV10-2 to TRBJ2-7; 9 bases line up with TRBD2. Trimming removed 5 bases from V and 3 bases from J; junction bases left unmatched: 5. Looked up from germline, CDR1 is WSHSY and CDR2 is SAAADI. The CDR3 loop spans 14 amino acids. CDR3 bases: TGCGCCAGCAGTAGGCTAGCGGGGTTCTACGAGCAGTACTTC. Translated: CASSRLAGFYEQYF.

The chain links TRBV30 to TRBJ2-2; no clear D gene. This CDR3 region has 14 residues. V lost 1 base to trimming and J lost 6 bases, with 12 bases between them. Germline values: CDR1 GTSNPN, CDR2 SVGIG (reference sequence). The CDR3 nucleotides read TGTGCCTGGAGTGAGTCAGAGGTCTCCGGGGAGCTGTTTTTT. It yields the protein CAWSESEVSGELFF.

The chain joins TRBV29-1 to TRBJ1-1; a weak D match, TRBD1 (5 bases). This CDR3 contains 15 residues. The V gene's germline CDR1 is SQVTM and CDR2 ANQGSEA. V was cut by 4 bases and J by 5 bases, with 20 bases left in between. CDR3 in DNA: TGCAGCGTTGTTTCTCGCGGGACCCTTCGTACTGAAGCTTTCTTT. Translating it yields CSVVSRGTLRTEAFF.

The chain recombines TRBV6-7 with TRBJ1-1; the match to TRBD1 covers 8 bases. TRBV6-7 is classed as an ORF, of uncertain function. V lost 6 bases and J lost 3; bases outside the gene matches: 9. This CDR3 has 15 residues. The CDR3 sequence: CASRETGDSDTEAFF. For the CDR3, the DNA is TGTGCCAGCAGGGAGACAGGGGATTCGGACACTGAAGCTTTCTTT.

V and J are TRBV19 and TRBJ2-7; D call uncertain. Trimming left V 1 base short and J 4 bases short, with 11 bases between. The CDR3 sequence is 14 residues long. Germline lookup yields CDR1 LNHDA and CDR2 SQIVND (reference sequence). The CDR3 loop is CASSIGLRFYEQYF. The DNA for the CDR3 is TGTGCCAGTAGTATAGGTCTCCGGTTTTACGAGCAGTACTTC.

The chain is built from TRBV6-1 and TRBJ2-2; D perhaps matches TRBD1 (5 bases). V lost 9 bases, J lost 4 bases, and 15 bases lay in between. The germline CDR1 and CDR2 sequences are MNHNS and SASEGT. The CDR3 runs to 14 residues. DNA of the CDR3: TGTGCCAGTCGCGTAGGGGTGTTCACCGGGGAGCTGTTTTTT. This translates into CASRVGVFTGELFF.

The CDR3 protein is CASSHNLQGGNTEAFF. The CDR3 nucleotides are TGTGCCAGCAGCCACAACCTACAGGGGGGGAACACTGAAGCTTTCTTT. The chain employs TRBV7-2 and TRBJ1-1, with 8 bases matching TRBD1. Germline-derived CDR1 and CDR2 are SGHTA and FQGNSA. The CDR3 covers 16 residues. The J segment lost 1 base and the V segment lost 5 bases, leaving 9 bases of the junction unmatched.

The chain couples TRBV30 to TRBJ2-1, with a tentative D call TRBD2 (5 bases). The CDR3 is 15 residues long. The V and J ends lost 0 bases and 5 bases respectively, with 14 bases between them. The V gene's germline CDR1 is GTSNPN and CDR2 SVGIG (reference sequence). The CDR3 DNA is TGTGCCTGGAGTGTTGGATTGGCTAGCAACAATGAGCAGTTCTTC. Amino acid sequence: CAWSVGLASNNEQFF.

The chain carries TRBV5-4 and TRBJ2-6; 9 bases are shared with TRBD1. The CDR3 sequence is 17 residues long. The V and J ends lost 3 bases and 3 bases, in that order; junction bases with no gene match: 7. Germline V lookup: CDR1 SGHNT, CDR2 YYREEE (reference sequence). CDR3 bases: TGTGCCAGCAGCTCCCAGGACAGGGGTTTTGGGGCCAACGTCCTGACTTTC. This translates into CASSSQDRGFGANVLTF.

V is TRBV11-3 and J is TRBJ2-2; D remains unclear. CDR3 length: 15 amino acids. V was clipped by 0 bases and J by 5 bases, with 10 bases between them. Germline V gene sequence: CDR1 SGHNT, CDR2 YENEEA. CDR3 protein: CASSLDASSTGELFF. The CDR3, as DNA: TGTGCCAGCAGCTTAGACGCCAGTTCAACCGGGGAGCTGTTTTTT.

This sequence joins TRBV19 and TRBJ1-5; perhaps TRBD1 as D (6 bases). This CDR3 is built from 15 residues. V dropped 10 bases and J dropped 9 bases, with 25 bases sitting between them. The germline CDR1 and CDR2 sequences are LNHDA and SQIVND (reference sequence). CDR3 sequence reads: CATQRDPREGGPQHF. CDR3 bases: TGTGCCACCCAAAGGGATCCTCGAGAAGGGGGGCCCCAGCATTTT. Supplemented by reference TRBV19 and TRBJ1-5, the full variable domain reads DGGITQSPKYLFRKEGQNVTLSCEQNLNHDAMYWYRQDPGQGLRLIYYSQIVNDFQKGDIAEGYSVSREKKESFPLTVTSAQKNPTAFYLCATQRDPREGGPQHFGDGTRLSIL.

V usage is TRBV15 and J usage is TRBJ1-2; TRBD1 agrees at 7 bases. Trimming at V came to 4 bases and at J to 3 bases, leaving 8 bases not matched to a gene. Looked up from germline, CDR1 is LNHNV and CDR2 is YYDKDF (reference sequence). CDR3 length: 15 amino acids. The CDR3 coding sequence is TGTGCCACCAGCACCCGACAGGGTCGTCACTATGGCTACACCTTC. Translating gives CATSTRQGRHYGYTF.

In its sample, this clone was seen a few times. The chain recombines TRBV7-6 with TRBJ1-6, with D possibly TRBD1 on 6 matching bases. The CDR3 runs to 15 residues. From germline, CDR1 is SGHVS and CDR2 FNYEAQ. V lost 1 base, J lost 5 bases, and 9 bases lay in between. The CDR3 loop is CASSLESGDNSPLHF. The DNA of the CDR3 is TGTGCCAGCAGCTTAGAATCAGGGGATAATTCACCCCTCCACTTT.

The chain joins TRBV5-6 to TRBJ1-1; 7 bases match TRBD1. V lost 2 bases to trimming and J lost 2 bases; unmatched junction nucleotides: 6. This CDR3 has 15 amino acids. Germline CDR1 SGHDT, CDR2 YYEEEE. Here the CDR3 reads CASSFLRDRNTEAFF. CDR3 DNA: TGTGCCAGCAGCTTCCTTCGGGACAGAAACACTGAAGCTTTCTTT.

The chain uses TRBV7-3 and TRBJ2-1, with TRBD2 identical over 12 bases. With V trimmed by 5 bases and J by 9 bases, 8 bases remained unmatched. This CDR3 is 15 amino acids long. Germline V gene data show CDR1 as SGHTA and CDR2 as FQGTGA. The DNA for the CDR3 is TGTGCCAGCAGCCTCGGACTAGCGGGGACAAGTGAGCAGTTCTTC. Translation gives CASSLGLAGTSEQFF.

Details on this clone: Other DNA sequences in the same sample also yield this CDR3. The CDR3 DNA is TGTGCCAGCAGCCAAGATACTCAGGGGACTGAAGCTTTCTTT. This codes for CASSQDTQGTEAFF. The gene calls are TRBV4-2 and TRBJ1-1; maybe TRBD1 (6 bases). V was cut by 0 bases and J by 5 bases, with 10 bases left in between. Germline lookup yields CDR1 LGHNA and CDR2 YNFKEQ. The CDR3 spans 14 residues.

This clone was recorded a few times. The junction does not match germline at one end; this may be a read error. The chain joins TRBV7-9 to TRBJ1-1, with D maybe TRBD1 (6 bases). The CDR3 is 11 residues long. In germline, CDR1 is SEHNR, CDR2 FQNEAQ (reference sequence). CDR3 DNA sequence: TGTGCCAGCAGCTTTTCTGGGGGCCCAGATTTT. Its protein product is CASSFSGGPDF.

The chain combines TRBV5-4 with TRBJ1-6; 7 nucleotides line up with TRBD1. Germline trimming cut 3 bases from V and 5 bases from J; bases unmatched to any gene: 5. Germline V CDR1 and CDR2: SGHNT, YYREEE (reference sequence). This CDR3 has 15 residues. The CDR3 bases are TGTGCCAGCAGCTCCACAGGGGTGGATAATTCACCCCTCCACTTT. Translation: CASSSTGVDNSPLHF.

The chain couples TRBV25-1 to TRBJ1-1, with D uncertain. From germline, CDR1 is MGHDK and CDR2 SYGVNS. This CDR3 comprises 14 residues. The V and J ends lost 5 bases and 3 bases respectively, with 13 bases between them. The DNA for the CDR3 is TGTGCCAGCAGTCTTGAATTCCCAGACACTGAAGCTTTCTTT. Amino acids: CASSLEFPDTEAFF.

V usage is TRBV10-3 and J usage is TRBJ2-3, with 12 bases aligning to TRBD2. CDR1 and CDR2 (germline): ENHRY, SYGVKD. CDR3 length: 16 residues. With 2 bases clipped from V and 2 bases from J, the junction kept 2 bases outside the gene matches. CDR3 loop: CAISEGLAGSTDTQYF. The CDR3 DNA follows: TGTGCCATCAGTGAGGGACTAGCGGGGTCCACAGATACGCAGTATTTT.

This chain joins TRBV5-1 and TRBJ1-4; 8 nucleotides match TRBD1. Germline lookup yields CDR1 SGHRS and CDR2 YFSETQ. The V segment lost 1 base and the J segment 7 bases; nucleotides outside the gene matches: 6. The CDR3 has 15 residues. The CDR3 bases are TGCGCCAGCAGCTTGATGGACAGGGTTGGTGAAAAACTGTTTTTT. The encoded protein is CASSLMDRVGEKLFF.

This clone was picked up a small number of times. V and J are TRBV6-5 and TRBJ2-2, with a tentative D call TRBD1 (5 bases). Deletions cut 6 bases from V and 5 bases from J, with 7 bases between. CDR3 size: 12 residues. CDR1 is MNHEY and CDR2 is SVGAGI in the germline V gene. The CDR3 nucleotides read TGTGCCAGCAGGCCAGGGACCGGGGAGCTGTTTTTT. Protein product: CASRPGTGELFF.

This clone was observed a single time. The chain has TRBV5-4 and TRBJ1-2; 9 nucleotides agree with TRBD1. Trimming removed 0 bases from V and 1 base from J; junction bases left unmatched: 7. The CDR3 covers 17 residues. Germline CDR1 and CDR2: SGHNT and YYREEE (reference sequence). The CDR3 region is CASSLVGQGRDNYGYTF. The CDR3 DNA is TGTGCCAGCAGCTTGGTTGGACAGGGGCGAGATAACTATGGCTACACCTTC.